Listed below are T cell receptor beta chains from one sample, sequenced in a study of blood T cells in healthy people across ages. One entry per CDR3 protein results from TCRdb running MiXCR on the 5' RACE reads. The table includes roughly 550,000 distinct CDR3 sequences, 20% to 30% detected once. These records were also assigned to another study, of T cells of mothers and their children.

The sample comprised blood. The receptors here all came from a boy aged 5-17 years in good health. CDR3s include the opening cysteine and the closing phenylalanine or tryptophan. D genes are given only for firm matches. Not every row has a clone size; where given, it reads once, few, many or a size class.

v_call: TRBV7-3
j_call: TRBJ1-6
d_call: TRBD1
clone_size: few
cdr3_nt: TGTGCCAGCAGTGAACAGGGGGCGCGAAATTCACCCCTCCACTTT
cdr3_aa: CASSEQGARNSPLHF

v_call: TRBV7-8
j_call: TRBJ2-5
d_call: .
clone_size: .
cdr3_nt: TGTGCCAGCAGCCCACGGACCGATGGGGAGACCCAGTACTTC
cdr3_aa: CASSPRTDGETQYF

v_call: TRBV9
j_call: TRBJ2-6
d_call: .
clone_size: .
cdr3_nt: TGTGCCAGCAGCCCGGGGTACGGCACCCTAGAACAGGCCAACGTCCTGACTTTC
cdr3_aa: CASSPGYGTLEQANVLTF

v_call: TRBV5-1
j_call: TRBJ1-4
d_call: .
clone_size: .
cdr3_nt: TGCGCCAGCAGCTCCGTCCTCCGGGGAACTAATGAAAAACTGTTTTTT
cdr3_aa: CASSSVLRGTNEKLFF

v_call: TRBV28
j_call: TRBJ1-4
d_call: .
clone_size: .
cdr3_nt: TGTGCCAGCAGTTTAGGAGGACAAATTAATGAAAAACTGTTTTTT
cdr3_aa: CASSLGGQINEKLFF

v_call: TRBV4-3
j_call: TRBJ2-4
d_call: .
clone_size: .
cdr3_nt: TGCGCCAGCAGCCAAGATAACCTAGCATTCACCATTCAGTACTTC
cdr3_aa: CASSQDNLAFTIQYF

v_call: TRBV29-1
j_call: TRBJ2-4
d_call: .
clone_size: .
cdr3_nt: TGCAGCGTTTTAGGAACTAAAAACATTCAGTACTTC
cdr3_aa: CSVLGTKNIQYF

v_call: TRBV9
j_call: TRBJ2-2
d_call: .
clone_size: few
cdr3_nt: TGTGCCAGCAGGGTCGACAAGAACACCGGGGAGCTGTTTTTT
cdr3_aa: CASRVDKNTGELFF

v_call: TRBV6-2/TRBV6-3
j_call: TRBJ2-5
d_call: .
clone_size: few
cdr3_nt: TGTGCCAGCAGTTACAGTTCGGTAGCTGTTCCAGAGACCCAGTACTTC
cdr3_aa: CASSYSSVAVPETQYF

v_call: TRBV12-3/TRBV12-4
j_call: TRBJ2-2
d_call: .
clone_size: few
cdr3_nt: TGTGCCACAACGGGGACCGGGGAGCTGTTTTTT
cdr3_aa: CATTGTGELFF

v_call: TRBV11-2
j_call: TRBJ2-3
d_call: .
clone_size: .
cdr3_nt: TGTGCCAGCAGCCCGGAGAGGGGGGCTATTAGAAATACGCAGTATTTT
cdr3_aa: CASSPERGAIRNTQYF

v_call: TRBV29-1
j_call: TRBJ2-2
d_call: .
clone_size: few
cdr3_nt: TGCAGTGGGTCCGACTCGAACACCGGGGAGCTGTTTTTT
cdr3_aa: CSGSDSNTGELFF

v_call: TRBV2
j_call: TRBJ2-7
d_call: .
clone_size: .
cdr3_nt: TGTGCCAGCAGTGACCGGGCGTTAAGCTCCTACGAGCAGTACTTC
cdr3_aa: CASSDRALSSYEQYF

v_call: TRBV27
j_call: TRBJ2-1
d_call: .
clone_size: few
cdr3_nt: TGTGCCACCCTAAACGGGTACAATGAGCAGTTCTTC
cdr3_aa: CATLNGYNEQFF

v_call: TRBV9
j_call: TRBJ1-4
d_call: .
clone_size: few
cdr3_nt: TGTGCCAGCAGCGTGTCGGGGGCCCCAACTAATGAAAAACTGTTTTTT
cdr3_aa: CASSVSGAPTNEKLFF

v_call: TRBV4-2
j_call: TRBJ2-7
d_call: .
clone_size: .
cdr3_nt: TGTGCCAGCAGCCAACCGGGAGAGGTCTACGAGCAGTACTTC
cdr3_aa: CASSQPGEVYEQYF

v_call: TRBV7-9
j_call: TRBJ2-1
d_call: TRBD1
clone_size: many
cdr3_nt: TGTGCCAGCAACAGATTAGGAACAGGGGTCTACAATGAGCAGTTCTTC
cdr3_aa: CASNRLGTGVYNEQFF

v_call: TRBV20-1
j_call: TRBJ2-1
d_call: TRBD2
clone_size: once
cdr3_nt: TGCAGTGCCCCGCTGGGGCGGGGGGGCTTTTTAGATGAGCAGTTCTTC
cdr3_aa: CSAPLGRGGFLDEQFF

v_call: TRBV28
j_call: TRBJ2-5
d_call: TRBD2
clone_size: many
cdr3_nt: TGTGCCAGCAGATCCCCTTGGCGGGAGGGCCTATCAGAGACCCAGTACTTC
cdr3_aa: CASRSPWREGLSETQYF

v_call: TRBV29-1
j_call: TRBJ1-6
d_call: .
clone_size: .
cdr3_nt: TGCGGCGTTGCAGAGGGCCCCTATAATTCACCCCTCCACTTT
cdr3_aa: CGVAEGPYNSPLHF

v_call: TRBV24-1
j_call: TRBJ2-1
d_call: .
clone_size: few
cdr3_nt: TGTGCCACAGTGGGGACCGTCAATGAGCAGTTCTTC
cdr3_aa: CATVGTVNEQFF

v_call: TRBV4-3
j_call: TRBJ1-2
d_call: TRBD1
clone_size: .
cdr3_nt: TGCGCCAGCAGCCAAGATCGAGGACAGGGGGCAAATGGCTACACCTTC
cdr3_aa: CASSQDRGQGANGYTF

v_call: TRBV7-2
j_call: TRBJ2-5
d_call: TRBD2
clone_size: few
cdr3_nt: TGTGCCAGCAGCTTCGGCGGGAGGTGGGAGGCCCAGTACTTC
cdr3_aa: CASSFGGRWEAQYF

v_call: TRBV7-9
j_call: TRBJ2-5
d_call: .
clone_size: .
cdr3_nt: TGTGCCGGCAGCCCGCCAGAAGAGACCCAGTACTTC
cdr3_aa: CAGSPPEETQYF

v_call: TRBV7-7
j_call: TRBJ2-5
d_call: .
clone_size: .
cdr3_nt: TGTGCTAGCAGCTTACCCGACGGTAAAGAGACCCAGTACTTC
cdr3_aa: CASSLPDGKETQYF

v_call: TRBV7-9
j_call: TRBJ2-5
d_call: TRBD2
clone_size: few
cdr3_nt: TGTGCCATCACCCTGTGGCGGGGGGCCAGTCAAGAGACCCAGTACTTC
cdr3_aa: CAITLWRGASQETQYF

v_call: TRBV28
j_call: TRBJ2-7
d_call: .
clone_size: few
cdr3_nt: TGTGCCAGCAGTTTAGTCGCACAGCATTCCTACGAGCAGTACTTC
cdr3_aa: CASSLVAQHSYEQYF

v_call: TRBV7-7
j_call: TRBJ2-2
d_call: .
clone_size: .
cdr3_nt: TGTGCTAGCAGCCCCGGGACTGAGAACACCGGGGAGCTGTTTTTT
cdr3_aa: CASSPGTENTGELFF

v_call: TRBV7-3
j_call: TRBJ2-3
d_call: TRBD2
clone_size: few
cdr3_nt: TGTGCCGGCAGCCCGTCGGGACTAGCGGGATACACAGATACGCAGTATTTT
cdr3_aa: CAGSPSGLAGYTDTQYF

v_call: TRBV5-1
j_call: TRBJ2-6
d_call: .
clone_size: few
cdr3_nt: TGCGCCAGCAGCTTGTGGGCGGGGAGAGCCTCTGGGGCCAACGTCCTGACTTTC
cdr3_aa: CASSLWAGRASGANVLTF

v_call: TRBV6-5
j_call: TRBJ1-5
d_call: TRBD1
clone_size: .
cdr3_nt: TGTGCCAGCAGTTACGGGACAGGGCACAATCAGCCCCAGCATTTT
cdr3_aa: CASSYGTGHNQPQHF

v_call: TRBV3-1
j_call: TRBJ1-1
d_call: .
clone_size: once
cdr3_nt: TGTGCCAGCAGCCCGACAGCCATGAACACTGAAGCTTTCTTT
cdr3_aa: CASSPTAMNTEAFF

v_call: TRBV5-4
j_call: TRBJ2-2
d_call: .
clone_size: few
cdr3_nt: TGTGCCAGCAGCTTCAGGCAAGAACAACGCACCGGGGAGCTGTTTTTT
cdr3_aa: CASSFRQEQRTGELFF

v_call: TRBV7-3
j_call: TRBJ1-2
d_call: .
clone_size: .
cdr3_nt: TGTGCCAGCAGCTCCTCTCCCTCAAGGACCCAAAACTATGACTACACCTTC
cdr3_aa: CASSSSPSRTQNYDYTF

v_call: TRBV7-6
j_call: TRBJ1-2
d_call: .
clone_size: .
cdr3_nt: TGTGCCAGCAGCTTAGGACAGAGGGATCACTATGGCTACACCTTC
cdr3_aa: CASSLGQRDHYGYTF

v_call: TRBV10-3
j_call: TRBJ1-5
d_call: .
clone_size: few
cdr3_nt: TGTGCCATCAGTGAAGCTGCCCCCAATCAGCCCCAGCATTTT
cdr3_aa: CAISEAAPNQPQHF